This TCR beta chain was sequenced for a study of human T cells and chemical hapten exposure. On the study more broadly: Weekly scalp doses of diphenylcyclopropenone were given to patients during the approximately 26-week study. Yields of TCR per sample differed, chiefly owing to small differences in pooled library volume.

This clonotype occurred many times. In TCRdb, the RACE reads were re-called with MiXCR into one record per CDR3 protein. The data hold over 300,000 distinct CDR3 sequences, with more than 4.5% observed a single time. Losses at the gene ends were 7 bases for V and 1 base for J; bases not matched to a gene: 10. The CDR3 is 16 amino acids. Time point meaning: pre-sensitization, week 0. Stated treatment: therapeutic diphenylcyclopropenone sensitization with weekly scalp DPC. Patch tests were applied only after blood draws. The material was whole blood, obtained in connection with sensitization to the hapten diphenylcyclopropenone (DPC). The chain couples TRBV12-3 or TRBV12-4 to TRBJ1-3; 7 nucleotides line up with TRBD1. The source of this sequence is a woman between 50 and 59 years old with alopecia areata. Some clones in this sample may be carry-over from other donors' samples. The CDR3 reads CASTRGRGASGNTIYF. The CDR3 DNA follows: TGTGCCAGCACAAGGGGGCGGGGGGCTTCTGGAAACACCATATATTTT.